The 5 T cell receptor beta chains listed next were all sequenced from one sample in a study of T-cell memory formation after mild COVID-19. TCRdb called the 5' RACE reads again in MiXCR, with one record for every CDR3 protein. This sample yields about 290,000 distinct CDR3 sequences, of which more than 15% are seen a single time; 23% belongs to the top ten. The sequenced sample was PBMCs or a T cell subset sorted from them (not recorded which). The receptors here all came from a man younger than 30 who had mild COVID-19 (a few samples of this study predate the infection). Cell type and time point are not known.

V is TRBV15 and J is TRBJ1-5, with D perhaps matching TRBD1 (6 bases). Trimming removed 5 bases at V and 4 bases at J, with 15 bases between. This CDR3 has 15 amino acids. The germline gives CDR1 LNHNV, CDR2 YYDKDF (reference sequence). Here the CDR3 reads CATSYQTGENQPQHF. CDR3 sequence (DNA): TGTGCCACCAGCTACCAGACAGGCGAGAATCAGCCCCAGCATTTT.

This clonotype was seen at least ten times. Mismatch with germline at one junction end may stem from a read error. The chain uses TRBV5-1 and TRBJ2-3; the match to TRBD2 covers 10 bases. The CDR3 sequence is 15 residues long. Germline-derived CDR1 and CDR2 are SGHRS and YFSETQ. CDR3 nucleotides: TGTGCCAGCAGTTTAGCGGGGGGTTCCACAGATACGCAGTATTTT. Translation: CASSLAGGSTDTQYF.

In this sample, this clonotype turned up a few times. The chain has TRBV24-1 and TRBJ2-1, with D uncertain. V lost 0 bases and J lost 6, with 14 bases in between. The CDR3 runs 16 residues. The germline CDR1 and CDR2 sequences are KGHDR and SFDVKD. CDR3 sequence (DNA): TGTGCCACCAGTGATTTGGCTCAACCCGGACGCAATGAGCAGTTCTTC. This encodes CATSDLAQPGRNEQFF.

This clonotype was detected only a few times. V usage is TRBV3-1 and J usage is TRBJ2-2; 9 bases agree with TRBD2. V trimming: 4 bases; J trimming: 3 bases; junction bases outside the gene matches: 6. Looked up from germline, CDR1 is LGHDT and CDR2 is YNNKEL (reference sequence). The CDR3 covers 16 residues. Here the CDR3 reads CASSRGGATDTGELFF. The CDR3 DNA is TGTGCCAGCAGCCGCGGGGGGGCCACGGACACCGGGGAGCTGTTTTTT.

The chain carries TRBV12-3 or TRBV12-4 and TRBJ1-5, with a possible D match to TRBD1 (5 bases). The germline V and J ends were trimmed by 1 base and 10 bases, with 8 bases remaining between them. The CDR3 spans 12 residues. The CDR3 bases are TGTGCCAGCAGTTTAGGGACAACACCCCAGCATTTT. Protein sequence: CASSLGTTPQHF.